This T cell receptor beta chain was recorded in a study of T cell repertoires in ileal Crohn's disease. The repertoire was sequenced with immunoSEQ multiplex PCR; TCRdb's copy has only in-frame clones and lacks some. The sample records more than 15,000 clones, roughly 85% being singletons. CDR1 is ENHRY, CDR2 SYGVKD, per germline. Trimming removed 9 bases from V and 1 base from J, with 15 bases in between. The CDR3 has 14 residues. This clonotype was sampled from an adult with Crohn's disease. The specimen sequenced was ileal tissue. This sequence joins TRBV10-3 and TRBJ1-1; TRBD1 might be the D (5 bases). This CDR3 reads CAIRGGGENTEAFF. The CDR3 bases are TGTGCCATTCGCGGCGGGGGAGAGAACACTGAAGCTTTCTTT.